The sample holds a few counts of the clone carrying this T cell receptor beta chain. Its antigen is undetermined. A quantitative 5'-RACE method, one with molecular barcodes, was used to make TCR beta libraries. TCRdb reprocessed the 5' RACE reads via MiXCR and lists one record per CDR3 protein. The sample records 300,000 to 400,000 distinct CDR3 sequences, approximately 22% being singletons. Germline values: CDR1 SGDLS, CDR2 YYNGEE. V lost 3 bases, J lost 3 bases, and 11 bases stayed unmatched. The CDR3 extends over 17 amino acids. The source of the sample is a study of CD8 T cells in ankylosing spondylitis. Study observations and caveats: The authors reported significant enrichment of disease-linked clones in matched ankylosing spondylitis synovial fluid. Prior literature has documented some motif variants in synovial fluid and blood from reactive arthritis.

Sequenced: blood, either unsorted or a sorted T cell fraction (not recorded which). The sequence was obtained from a male donor with ankylosing spondylitis or in good health (not recorded which). The chain carries TRBV9 and TRBJ2-3, with 9 bases lining up with TRBD1. The CDR3 region is CASSESTGGARTDTQYF. In DNA, the CDR3 is TGTGCCAGCAGCGAAAGCACAGGGGGCGCAAGGACAGATACGCAGTATTTT.